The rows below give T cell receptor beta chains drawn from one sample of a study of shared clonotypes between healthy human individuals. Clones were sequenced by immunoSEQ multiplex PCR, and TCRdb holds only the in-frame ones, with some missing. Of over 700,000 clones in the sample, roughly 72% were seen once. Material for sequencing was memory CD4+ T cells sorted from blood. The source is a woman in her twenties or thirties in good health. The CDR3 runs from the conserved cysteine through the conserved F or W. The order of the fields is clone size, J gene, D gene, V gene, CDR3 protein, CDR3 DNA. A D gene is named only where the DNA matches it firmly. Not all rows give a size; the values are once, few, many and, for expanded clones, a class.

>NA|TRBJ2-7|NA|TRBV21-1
CASSKVRQVPPYEQYF
TGTGCCAGCAGCAAAGTCCGACAGGTTCCCCCCTACGAGCAGTACTTC
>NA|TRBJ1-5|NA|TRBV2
CASSRSLTEGQHF
TGTGCCAGCAGCCGCTCCCTCACCGAGGGCCAGCATTTT
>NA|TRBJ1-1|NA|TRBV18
CASSPGQNTEAFF
TGTGCCAGCTCACCTGGACAGAACACTGAAGCTTTCTTT
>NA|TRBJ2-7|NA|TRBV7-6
CASAEGVEQYF
TGTGCCAGCGCGGAGGGGGTCGAGCAGTACTTC
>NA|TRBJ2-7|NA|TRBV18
CASSRDESSYEQYF
TGTGCCAGCTCACGGGACGAAAGCTCCTACGAGCAGTACTTC
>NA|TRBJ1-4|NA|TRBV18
CASSPSRGGEKLFF
TGTGCCAGCTCACCGAGCAGGGGCGGCGAAAAACTGTTTTTT
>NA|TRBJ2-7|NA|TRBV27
CASRKARYTYEQYF
TGTGCCAGCAGGAAGGCAAGGTATACCTACGAGCAGTACTTC
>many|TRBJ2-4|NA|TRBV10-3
CAISERGSKNIQYF
TGTGCCATCAGTGAGAGAGGGTCCAAAAACATTCAGTACTTC
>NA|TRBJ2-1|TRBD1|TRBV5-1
CASSLSTGGVFNEQFF
TGCGCCAGCAGCTTGTCGACAGGGGGCGTCTTCAATGAGCAGTTCTTC
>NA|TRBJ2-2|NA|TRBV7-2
CASSFEQGANTGELFF
TGTGCCAGCAGCTTCGAGCAGGGAGCGAACACCGGGGAGCTGTTTTTT
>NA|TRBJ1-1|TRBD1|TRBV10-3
CASRRGGQGFEAFF
TGTGCCAGCAGGCGGGGCGGACAGGGGTTTGAAGCTTTCTTT
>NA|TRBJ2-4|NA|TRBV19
CASSTHRGGVLAKNIQYF
TGTGCCAGTAGTACTCACAGGGGCGGGGTATTAGCCAAAAACATTCAGTACTTC
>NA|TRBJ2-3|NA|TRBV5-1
CASSLLGSDTDTQYF
TGCGCCAGCAGCTTGCTAGGGAGCGACACAGATACGCAGTATTTT
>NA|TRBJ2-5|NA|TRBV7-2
CASSLAFQETQYF
TGTGCCAGCAGCTTAGCGTTCCAAGAGACCCAGTACTTC
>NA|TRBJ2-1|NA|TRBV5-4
CAYTLRGYNEQFF
TGTGCCTATACCCTACGGGGATACAATGAGCAGTTCTTC
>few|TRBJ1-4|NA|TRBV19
CASSQLANEKLFF
TGTGCCAGTAGTCAACTTGCTAATGAAAAACTGTTTTTT
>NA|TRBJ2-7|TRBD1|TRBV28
CASSSYRQGAGEQYF
TGTGCCAGCAGTTCCTACCGACAGGGGGCTGGCGAGCAGTACTTC
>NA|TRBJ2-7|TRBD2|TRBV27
CASSLYSPGREGYEQYF
TGTGCCAGCAGTTTATATTCCCCGGGACGGGAGGGCTACGAGCAGTACTTC
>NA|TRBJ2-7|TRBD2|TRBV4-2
CASSRIKREGTYEQYF
TGTGCCAGCAGCCGAATAAAGCGGGAGGGAACCTACGAGCAGTACTTC
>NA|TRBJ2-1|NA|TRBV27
CASSFRDNEQFF
TGTGCCAGCAGTTTTAGAGACAATGAGCAGTTCTTC
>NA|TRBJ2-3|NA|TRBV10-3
CAISGYTDTQYF
TGTGCCATCAGTGGCTACACAGATACGCAGTATTTT
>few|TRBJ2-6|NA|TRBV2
CASSVRTGANVLTF
TGTGCCAGCAGTGTCCGTACTGGGGCCAACGTCCTGACTTTC
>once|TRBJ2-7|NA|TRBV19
CASSTWTGEGQYF
TGTGCCAGTAGTACCTGGACGGGGGAAGGGCAGTACTTC
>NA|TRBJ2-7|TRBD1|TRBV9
CASSPGGSGSYEQYF
TGTGCCAGCAGCCCAGGGGGCAGCGGCTCCTACGAGCAGTACTTC
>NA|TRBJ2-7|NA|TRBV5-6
CASSLLASLWGEQYF
TGTGCCAGCAGCTTGTTGGCCTCCCTGTGGGGCGAGCAGTACTTC
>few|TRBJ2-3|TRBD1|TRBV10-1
CASSFGQGRTDTQYF
TGCGCCAGCAGCTTCGGACAGGGCCGCACAGATACGCAGTATTTT
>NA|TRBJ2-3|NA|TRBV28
CASSAPGLPTDTQYF
TGTGCCAGCAGCGCGCCGGGACTCCCCACAGATACGCAGTATTTT
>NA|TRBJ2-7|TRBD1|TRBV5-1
CASSWSGGYEQYF
TGCGCCAGCAGCTGGTCAGGGGGCTACGAGCAGTACTTC
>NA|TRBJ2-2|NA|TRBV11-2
CASSLALYTGELFF
TGTGCCAGCAGCTTAGCCCTTTACACCGGGGAGCTGTTTTTT
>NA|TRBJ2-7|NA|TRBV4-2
CASSQPAGTEYEQYF
TGTGCCAGCAGCCAACCGGCCGGGACGGAGTACGAGCAGTACTTC
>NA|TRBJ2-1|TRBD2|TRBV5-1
CASSIGTSGNEQFF
TGCGCCAGCAGCATAGGGACTAGCGGCAATGAGCAGTTCTTC
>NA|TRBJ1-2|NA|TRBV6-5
CASRRRDGANYGYTF
TGTGCCAGCAGGCGCCGGGACGGAGCTAACTATGGCTACACCTTC
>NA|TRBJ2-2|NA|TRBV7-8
CASSPTLLGELFF
TGTGCCAGCAGCCCAACGTTATTAGGGGAGCTGTTTTTT
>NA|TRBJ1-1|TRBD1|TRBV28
CASGTDYSNTEAFF
TGTGCCAGCGGGACAGATTACTCGAACACTGAAGCTTTCTTT
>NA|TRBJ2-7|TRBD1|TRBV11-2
CASSPLQGAGSYEQYF
TGTGCCAGCAGCCCGTTACAGGGGGCTGGCTCCTACGAGCAGTACTTC
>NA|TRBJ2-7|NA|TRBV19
CASSADISYEQYF
TGTGCCAGTAGTGCGGACATTTCCTACGAGCAGTACTTC
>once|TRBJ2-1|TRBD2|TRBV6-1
CASSETTSGSYNEQFF
TGTGCCAGCAGTGAAACCACTAGCGGATCCTACAATGAGCAGTTCTTC
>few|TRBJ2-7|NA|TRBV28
CASRTHPLKEQYF
TGTGCCAGCAGAACACATCCTTTGAAGGAGCAGTACTTC
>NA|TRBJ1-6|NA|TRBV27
CASSLSSQGTYNSPLHF
TGTGCCAGCAGTTTATCGTCACAGGGCACCTATAATTCACCCCTCCACTTT
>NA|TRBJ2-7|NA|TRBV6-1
CASSGQFTYEQYF
TGTGCCAGCAGTGGCCAATTTACCTACGAGCAGTACTTC
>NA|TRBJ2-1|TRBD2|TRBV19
CASSIPASGSGEQFF
TGTGCCAGTAGTATCCCGGCTAGCGGGAGCGGTGAGCAGTTCTTC
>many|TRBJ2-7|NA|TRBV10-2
CASSTGPYEQYF
TGCGCCAGCAGTACAGGGCCCTACGAGCAGTACTTC
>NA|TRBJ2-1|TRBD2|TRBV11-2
CASRTLAGGKYEQFF
TGTGCCAGCAGGACACTAGCGGGAGGGAAATATGAGCAGTTCTTC
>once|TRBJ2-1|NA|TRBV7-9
CASSLGQVQGEQFF
TGTGCCAGCAGCTTAGGACAGGTCCAGGGGGAGCAGTTCTTC
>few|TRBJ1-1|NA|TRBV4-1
CASRPSWQESTEAFF
TGCGCCAGCAGGCCTAGTTGGCAGGAGAGCACTGAAGCTTTCTTT
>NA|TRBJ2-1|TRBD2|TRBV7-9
CASSPRLAGAHEQFF
TGTGCCAGCAGCCCTCGACTCGCGGGAGCCCATGAGCAGTTCTTC
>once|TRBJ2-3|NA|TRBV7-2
CASSLAGLTDTQYF
TGTGCCAGCAGCTTAGCGGGGCTCACAGATACGCAGTATTTT
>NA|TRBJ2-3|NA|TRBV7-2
CASSLRGGHLDTQYF
TGTGCCAGCAGCCTCCGTGGAGGGCATTTAGATACGCAGTATTTT
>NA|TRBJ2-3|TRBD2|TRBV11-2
CASSFGGRASTDTQYF
TGTGCCAGCAGCTTTGGCGGGAGGGCAAGCACAGATACGCAGTATTTT
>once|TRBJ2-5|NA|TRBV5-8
CASSLVPSVETQYF
TGTGCCAGCAGCCTAGTCCCCTCGGTCGAGACCCAGTACTTC
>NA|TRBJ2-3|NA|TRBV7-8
CASSSNEDTQYF
TGTGCCAGCAGCTCTAATGAAGATACGCAGTATTTT